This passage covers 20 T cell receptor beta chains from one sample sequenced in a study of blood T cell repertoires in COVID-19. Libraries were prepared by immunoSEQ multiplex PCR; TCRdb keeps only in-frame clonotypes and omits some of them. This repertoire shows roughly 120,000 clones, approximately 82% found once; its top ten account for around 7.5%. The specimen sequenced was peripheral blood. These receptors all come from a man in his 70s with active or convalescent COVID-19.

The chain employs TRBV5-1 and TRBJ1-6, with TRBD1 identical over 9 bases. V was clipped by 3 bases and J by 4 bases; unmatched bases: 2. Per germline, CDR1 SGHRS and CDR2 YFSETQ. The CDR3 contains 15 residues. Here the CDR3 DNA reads TGCGCCAGCAGCTCCGGGACAGGGTATAATTCACCCCTCCACTTT. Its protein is CASSSGTGYNSPLHF.

CDR3 amino acids: CAIRTGTGDDTQYF. DNA of the CDR3: TGTGCCATCAGAACCGGGACAGGGGATGATACGCAGTATTTT. J is TRBJ2-3 and V is TRBV10-3, with 10 nucleotides matching TRBD1. Germline V gene sequence: CDR1 ENHRY, CDR2 SYGVKD. J gave up 6 bases and V 6 bases, and 6 bases lay outside the gene matches. The CDR3 has 14 residues.

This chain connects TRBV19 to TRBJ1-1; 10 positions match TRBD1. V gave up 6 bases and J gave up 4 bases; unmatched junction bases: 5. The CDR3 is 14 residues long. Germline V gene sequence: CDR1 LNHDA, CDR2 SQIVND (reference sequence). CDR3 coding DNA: TGTGCCAGTAGGAGGGACAGGGGATTCACTGAAGCTTTCTTT. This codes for CASRRDRGFTEAFF.

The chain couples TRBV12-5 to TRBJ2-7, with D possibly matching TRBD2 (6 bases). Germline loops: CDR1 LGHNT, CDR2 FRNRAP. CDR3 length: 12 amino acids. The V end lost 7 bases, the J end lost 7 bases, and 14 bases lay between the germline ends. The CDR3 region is CASAIRGEEQYF. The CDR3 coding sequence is TGTGCTAGTGCCATCCGCGGGGAAGAGCAGTACTTC.

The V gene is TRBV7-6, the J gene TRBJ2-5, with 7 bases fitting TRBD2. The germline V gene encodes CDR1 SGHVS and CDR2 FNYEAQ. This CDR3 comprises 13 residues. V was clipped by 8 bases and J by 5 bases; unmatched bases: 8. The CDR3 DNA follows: TGTGCCAGCGTGGGCGGGGGTGGCGAGACCCAGTACTTC. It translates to CASVGGGGETQYF.

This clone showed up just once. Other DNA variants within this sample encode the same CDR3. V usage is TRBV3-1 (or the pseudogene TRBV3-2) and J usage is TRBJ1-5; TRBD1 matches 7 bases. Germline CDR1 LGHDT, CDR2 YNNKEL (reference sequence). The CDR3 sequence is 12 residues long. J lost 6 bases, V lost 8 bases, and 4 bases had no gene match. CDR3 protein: CASRQGSQPQHF. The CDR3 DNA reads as TGTGCCAGCCGACAGGGCTCTCAGCCCCAGCATTTT.

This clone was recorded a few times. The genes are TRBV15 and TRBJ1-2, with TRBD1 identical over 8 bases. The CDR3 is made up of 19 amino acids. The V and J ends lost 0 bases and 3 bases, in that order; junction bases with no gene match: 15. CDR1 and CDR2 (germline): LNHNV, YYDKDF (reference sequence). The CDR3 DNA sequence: TGTGCCACCAGCAGAGATGGCAGGGGGCGGGAGTCTTCAGACTATGGCTACACCTTC. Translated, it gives CATSRDGRGRESSDYGYTF.

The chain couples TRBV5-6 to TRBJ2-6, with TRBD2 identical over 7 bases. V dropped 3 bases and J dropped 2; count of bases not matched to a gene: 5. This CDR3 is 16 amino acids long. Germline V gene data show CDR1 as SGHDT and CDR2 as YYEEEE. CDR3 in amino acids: CASSWRGRAGANVLTF. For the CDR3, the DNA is TGTGCCAGCAGCTGGCGGGGGAGGGCTGGGGCCAACGTCCTGACTTTC.

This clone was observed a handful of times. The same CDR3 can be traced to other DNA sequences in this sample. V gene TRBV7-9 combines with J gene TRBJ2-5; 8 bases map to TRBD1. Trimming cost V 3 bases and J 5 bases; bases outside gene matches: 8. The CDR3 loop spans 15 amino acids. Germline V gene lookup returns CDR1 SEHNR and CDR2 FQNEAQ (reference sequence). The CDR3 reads CASSFRGRVAETQYF. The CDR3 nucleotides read TGTGCCAGCAGCTTCAGGGGGCGGGTAGCGGAGACCCAGTACTTC.

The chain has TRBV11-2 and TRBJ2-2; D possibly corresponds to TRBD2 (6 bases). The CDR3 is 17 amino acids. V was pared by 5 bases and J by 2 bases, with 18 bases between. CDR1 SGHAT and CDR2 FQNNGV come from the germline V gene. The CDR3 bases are TGTGCCAGCAGCGTGCTACGGGGGAGAGTCAACACCGGGGAGCTGTTTTTT. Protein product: CASSVLRGRVNTGELFF.

This CDR3 is CAISDPGQGGYEQYF. In DNA form, the CDR3 reads TGTGCCATCAGTGACCCGGGACAGGGGGGTTACGAGCAGTACTTC. The genes are TRBV10-3 and TRBJ2-7; TRBD1 matches 11 bases. The CDR3 runs to 15 residues. Germline V gene data show CDR1 as ENHRY and CDR2 as SYGVKD. V was pared by 3 bases and J by 4 bases, with 5 bases of the junction left unmatched.

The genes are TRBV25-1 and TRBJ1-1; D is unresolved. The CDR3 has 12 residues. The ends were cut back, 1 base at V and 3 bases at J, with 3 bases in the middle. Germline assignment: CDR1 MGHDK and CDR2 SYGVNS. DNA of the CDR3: TGTGCCAGCAGTGAATCGTACACTGAAGCTTTCTTT. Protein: CASSESYTEAFF.

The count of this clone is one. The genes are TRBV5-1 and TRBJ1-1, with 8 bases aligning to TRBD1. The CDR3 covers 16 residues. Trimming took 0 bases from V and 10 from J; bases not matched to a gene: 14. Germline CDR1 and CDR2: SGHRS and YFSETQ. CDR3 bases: TGCGCCAGCAGCTTGGGTAGGGGACAGGAGGTTTATGGAGCTTTCTTT. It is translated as CASSLGRGQEVYGAFF.

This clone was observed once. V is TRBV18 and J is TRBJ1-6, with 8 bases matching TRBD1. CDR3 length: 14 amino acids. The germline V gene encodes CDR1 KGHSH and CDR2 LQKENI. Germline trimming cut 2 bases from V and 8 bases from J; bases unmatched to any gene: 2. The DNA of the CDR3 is TGTGCCAGCTCACCAGTACAGGGGGATTCACCCCTCCACTTT. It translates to CASSPVQGDSPLHF. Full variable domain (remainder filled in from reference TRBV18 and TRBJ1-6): NAGVMQNPRHLVRRRGQEARLRCSPMKGHSHVYWYRQLPEEGLKFMVYLQKENIIDESGMPKERFSAEFPKEGPSILRIQQVVRGDSAAYFCASSPVQGDSPLHFGNGTRLTVT.

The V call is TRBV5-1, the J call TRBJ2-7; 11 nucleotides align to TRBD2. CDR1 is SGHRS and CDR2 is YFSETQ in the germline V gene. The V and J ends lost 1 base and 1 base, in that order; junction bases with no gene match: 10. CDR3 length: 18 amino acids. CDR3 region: CASSLSSTSGSGSYEQYF. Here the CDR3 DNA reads TGCGCCAGCAGCTTGTCTTCAACTAGCGGGAGTGGTTCCTACGAGCAGTACTTC.

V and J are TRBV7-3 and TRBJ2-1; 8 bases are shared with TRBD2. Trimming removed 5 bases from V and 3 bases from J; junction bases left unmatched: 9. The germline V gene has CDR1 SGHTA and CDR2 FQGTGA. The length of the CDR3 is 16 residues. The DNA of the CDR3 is TGTGCCAGCAGCCTCGGGGCGGGAGGCGGCTACAATGAGCAGTTCTTC. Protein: CASSLGAGGGYNEQFF.

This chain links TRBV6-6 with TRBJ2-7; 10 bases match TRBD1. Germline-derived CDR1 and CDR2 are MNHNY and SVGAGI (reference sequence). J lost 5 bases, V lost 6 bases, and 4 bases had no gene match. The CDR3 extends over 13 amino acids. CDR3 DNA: TGTGCCAGCAGGAGACAGGGGGCAGACGAGCAGTACTTC. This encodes CASRRQGADEQYF.

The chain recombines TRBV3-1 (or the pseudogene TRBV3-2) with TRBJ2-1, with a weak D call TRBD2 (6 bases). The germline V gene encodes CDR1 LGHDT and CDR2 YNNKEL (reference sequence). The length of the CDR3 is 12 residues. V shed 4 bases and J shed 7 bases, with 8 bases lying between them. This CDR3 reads CASSRLGNEQFF. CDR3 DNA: TGTGCCAGCAGCCGACTAGGAAATGAGCAGTTCTTC.

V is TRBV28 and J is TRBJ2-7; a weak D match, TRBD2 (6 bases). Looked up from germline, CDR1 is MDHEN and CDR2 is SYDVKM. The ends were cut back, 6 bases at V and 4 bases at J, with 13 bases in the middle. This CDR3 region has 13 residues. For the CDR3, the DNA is TGTGCCAGCAGGCCGGGAGCACAATACGAGCAGTACTTC. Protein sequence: CASRPGAQYEQYF. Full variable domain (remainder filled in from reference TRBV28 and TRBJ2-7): DVKVTQSSRYLVKRTGEKVFLECVQDMDHENMFWYRQDPGLGLRLIYFSYDVKMKEKGDIPEGYSVSREKKERFSLILESASTNQTSMYLCASRPGAQYEQYFGPGTRLTVT.

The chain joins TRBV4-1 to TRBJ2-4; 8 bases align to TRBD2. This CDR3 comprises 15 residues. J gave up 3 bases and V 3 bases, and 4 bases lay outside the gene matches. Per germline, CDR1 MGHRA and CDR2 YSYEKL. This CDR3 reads CASSQTREGKNIQYF. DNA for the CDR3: TGCGCCAGCAGCCAGACACGGGAGGGCAAAAACATTCAGTACTTC.